The 23 T cell receptor beta chains given below trace back to one sample, sequenced in a study of blood T cells in healthy people across ages. Alongside a J-beta primer mix, a sample-barcoded 5' primer served in a second PCR lasting about 7 to 12 cycles. MiXCR, applied by TCRdb to the 5' RACE reads, yields one record per CDR3 protein. The sample contains 700,000 to 900,000 distinct CDR3 sequences, roughly 50% of which appear only once. Sequencing was done on a sample of blood. The receptors stem from a man at least 80 years old in good health.

A few counts support this clonotype. The V and J genes are TRBV21-1 and TRBJ2-3; the table's D call, TRBD1, was not checked against the DNA. TRBV21-1 is given as a pseudogene. This CDR3 has 13 amino acids. CDR3 sequence: CASKPGAHRYAYF. The CDR3, as DNA: TGTGCCAGCAAACCGGGTGCCCACAGATACGCGTATTTT.

The rearrangement uses TRBV11-2 and TRBJ2-3, with a possible D match to TRBD2 (6 bases). Per the germline V gene, CDR1 is SGHAT and CDR2 is FQNNGV. V was clipped by 3 bases and J by 1 base, with 14 bases between them. The CDR3 is made up of 16 amino acids. CDR3 residues: CASSLGFGSGTDTQYF. The CDR3 DNA reads as TGTGCCAGCAGCTTGGGGTTCGGGAGTGGCACAGATACGCAGTATTTT.

This clonotype has just one count. This chain uses TRBV29-1 with TRBJ2-1, with TRBD1 matching over 8 bases. CDR1 is SQVTM, CDR2 ANQGSEA, per germline. The CDR3 sequence is 14 residues long. V gave up 3 bases and J gave up 5 bases; unmatched junction bases: 6. CDR3 protein: CSVDGQGAHNEQFF. Here the CDR3 DNA reads TGCAGCGTTGATGGGCAGGGGGCACACAATGAGCAGTTCTTC.

The rearrangement links TRBV7-3 to TRBJ1-2, with D possibly being TRBD1 (5 bases). The CDR3 totals 12 residues. Germline V gives CDR1 SGHTA, CDR2 FQGTGA. Trimming took off 2 bases at V and 7 bases at J, with 8 bases between the two ends. This chain's CDR3 is CASSLGGLGYTF. CDR3 nucleotides: TGTGCCAGCAGCTTAGGGGGTCTTGGCTACACCTTC.

This clonotype was detected a few times. The chain couples TRBV29-1 to TRBJ1-4; D remains ambiguous. Deletions cut 4 bases from V and 0 bases from J, with 9 bases between. The CDR3 loop spans 14 amino acids. CDR1 and CDR2 from the germline V gene are SQVTM and ANQGSEA. CDR3 loop: CSVAPGTTNEKLFF. For the CDR3, the DNA is TGCAGCGTTGCCCCGGGGACAACTAATGAAAAACTGTTTTTT.

A few counts support this clonotype. This chain uses TRBV3-1 with TRBJ2-7, with 9 bases identical to TRBD1. Trimming cost V 4 bases and J 2 bases; bases outside gene matches: 6. Per germline, CDR1 LGHDT and CDR2 YNNKEL (reference sequence). This CDR3 contains 15 residues. CDR3 region: CASSRAGQGTYEQYF. CDR3 bases: TGTGCCAGCAGCCGTGCGGGACAGGGAACCTACGAGCAGTACTTC.

V and J are TRBV7-9 and TRBJ2-6; maybe TRBD1 (5 bases). This CDR3 has 16 amino acids. CDR1 and CDR2 (germline): SEHNR, FQNEAQ (reference sequence). With 6 bases removed from V and 8 bases from J, the gap between germline ends came to 20 bases. The CDR3 nucleotides are TGTGCCAGCAGTCCCAGTTCAGGGATCGGTTCCAACGTCCTGACTTTC. The encoded protein is CASSPSSGIGSNVLTF. The full variable domain, with the rest looked up from reference TRBV7-9 and TRBJ2-6, is DTGVSQNPRHKITKRGQNVTFRCDPISEHNRLYWYRQTLGQGPEFLTYFQNEAQLEKSRLLSDRFSAERPKGSFSTLEIQRTEQGDSAMYLCASSPSSGIGSNVLTFGAGSRLTVL.

This clonotype was seen only a few times. This could be a read error, since a much larger clone is one nucleotide away. The chain uses TRBV29-1 and TRBJ2-7; D possibly corresponds to TRBD2 (5 bases). CDR1 is SQVTM and CDR2 is ANQGSEA in the germline V gene. The V end was cut by 5 bases, the J end by 10 bases, with 12 bases between. The CDR3 has 10 amino acids. The CDR3 nucleotides are TGCAGCGTTTCGTCGGAGGCCCAGTACTTC. Residues: CSVSSEAQYF.

This clonotype was seen only a few times. V and J are TRBV20-1 and TRBJ2-7; possibly TRBD1 for D (5 bases). Germline lookup yields CDR1 DFQATT and CDR2 SNEGSKA (reference sequence). The length of the CDR3 is 15 residues. Trimming stripped 0 bases from V and 0 bases from J, with 12 bases between. The CDR3 reads CSARDGALISYEQYF. The CDR3 bases are TGCAGTGCTAGAGATGGGGCCCTTATCTCCTACGAGCAGTACTTC.

The chain joins TRBV20-1 to TRBJ2-1, with D tentatively TRBD2 (5 bases). The CDR3 runs 14 residues. Trimming shortened V by 6 bases and J by 5 bases, and 17 bases separated the two germline ends. CDR1 is DFQATT and CDR2 is SNEGSKA in the germline V gene (reference sequence). CDR3 protein: CSAGRAGINNEQFF. The CDR3 DNA reads as TGCAGTGCAGGCCGTGCCGGGATAAACAATGAGCAGTTCTTC.

The genes are TRBV20-1 and TRBJ2-4; no clear D. Trimming cost V 1 base and J 4 bases, with 5 bases left between them. Germline V CDR1 and CDR2: DFQATT, SNEGSKA (reference sequence). The CDR3 is made up of 12 amino acids. The CDR3 DNA is TGCAGTGCTAGAGGCCAGAAAAACATTCAGTACTTC. This encodes CSARGQKNIQYF.

This clonotype was seen just once. This sequence joins TRBV5-1 and TRBJ2-7; 7 positions agree with TRBD1. Trimming cost V 3 bases and J 0 bases; bases outside gene matches: 3. CDR1 and CDR2 (germline): SGHRS, YFSETQ. CDR3 length equals 14 residues. For the CDR3, the DNA is TGCGCCAGCAGCTGGACAGGTCGCTCCTACGAGCAGTACTTC. This codes for CASSWTGRSYEQYF.

This clonotype came up a few times. The V call is TRBV20-1, the J call TRBJ2-7, with 7 bases matching TRBD1. From germline, CDR1 is DFQATT and CDR2 SNEGSKA (reference sequence). V dropped 1 base and J dropped 5; count of bases not matched to a gene: 5. The CDR3 contains 13 residues. The CDR3 DNA reads TGCAGTGCTAGAGCGACAGGGAGAGACGAGCAGTACTTC. Its translation: CSARATGRDEQYF.

This chain links TRBV27 with TRBJ2-7; the match to TRBD1 covers 9 bases. This CDR3 comprises 17 residues. V lost 5 bases and J lost 2; bases outside the gene matches: 13. Germline loops: CDR1 MNHEY, CDR2 SMNVEV (reference sequence). In DNA, the CDR3 is TGTGCCAGCAGTCCCCCCCTCGGGACAGGGCGAGCCTACGAGCAGTACTTC. Its protein is CASSPPLGTGRAYEQYF.

This clonotype has just a few counts. The V call is TRBV6-1, the J call TRBJ2-5, with 10 bases fitting TRBD1. The CDR3 sequence is 15 residues long. J lost 4 bases, V lost 5 bases, and 7 bases had no gene match. Germline V lookup: CDR1 MNHNS, CDR2 SASEGT. In nucleotides, the CDR3 is TGTGCCAGCAGTAAGACGACAGGGGGCATAGAGACCCAGTACTTC. It specifies CASSKTTGGIETQYF.

The chain couples TRBV4-2 to TRBJ2-3, with TRBD2 matching over 7 bases. The germline CDR1 and CDR2 sequences are LGHNA and YNFKEQ. Germline trimming cut 3 bases from V and 3 bases from J; bases unmatched to any gene: 9. The CDR3 is made up of 16 amino acids. CDR3 sequence (DNA): TGTGCCAGCAGCCACAGGACTAGAGAGGGAACAGATACGCAGTATTTT. Amino acid sequence: CASSHRTREGTDTQYF.

The chain recombines TRBV7-3 with TRBJ2-4; 7 positions agree with TRBD2. The DNA end is a closer match to TRBJ2-5, so the J assignment may be wrong. The CDR3 runs to 13 residues. Germline V gives CDR1 SGHTA, CDR2 FQGTGA. CDR3 DNA sequence: TGTGCCAGCGGGCCAGCGGGATCAGGGACCCAGTACTTC. This sequence encodes CASGPAGSGTQYF.

This clonotype has only a few counts. The chain joins TRBV5-1 to TRBJ2-7, with TRBD2 identical over 13 bases. The V gene end was trimmed by 4 bases and the J gene end by 6 bases; junction bases not matched to a gene: 7. The CDR3 contains 15 residues. CDR1 and CDR2 from the germline V gene are SGHRS and YFSETQ. Written as DNA, the CDR3 is TGCGCCAGCAGCCCCGGGACTAGCGGGATATTCGAGCAGTACTTC. Its protein is CASSPGTSGIFEQYF.

The chain carries TRBV6-4 and TRBJ2-4; no clear D. CDR3 length: 14 residues. Germline V lookup: CDR1 MRHNA, CDR2 SNTAGT. The germline V and J ends were trimmed by 3 bases and 6 bases, with 12 bases remaining between them. Here the CDR3 DNA reads TGTGCCAGCAGTGAGACCTATACCCGAAACATTCAGTACTTC. Its translation is CASSETYTRNIQYF.

The chain carries TRBV5-1 and TRBJ2-1, with D possibly being TRBD2 (5 bases). Germline V gene data show CDR1 as SGHRS and CDR2 as YFSETQ. There are 14 residues in the CDR3. V lost 0 bases to trimming and J lost 10 bases, with 14 bases between them. In DNA form, the CDR3 reads TGCGCCAGCAGCTTGGCGAGCGCGGGCGGGGAGCAGTTCTTC. Protein sequence: CASSLASAGGEQFF.

The chain combines TRBV27 with TRBJ1-6, with 7 bases identical to TRBD1. The germline gives CDR1 MNHEY, CDR2 SMNVEV (reference sequence). V lost 6 bases, J lost 7 bases, and 12 bases stayed unmatched. The CDR3 runs to 16 residues. Written as DNA, the CDR3 is TGTGCCAGCAGCCCCGACCAGGGGGTAAGGAATTCACCCCTCCACTTT. Its protein is CASSPDQGVRNSPLHF.

With respect to this clonotype: An end of the junction differs from the germline gene, which may be a read error. The chain uses TRBV28 and TRBJ2-5; D unclear. Matching the DNA end better, TRBJ2-7 makes the J call doubtful. In germline, CDR1 is MDHEN, CDR2 SYDVKM. The CDR3 covers 11 residues. Here the CDR3 DNA reads TGTGCCACCAGTTTGGCCTACGAGCAGTACTTC. This translates into CATSLAYEQYF.

This clonotype has more than one count but fewer than ten. The chain joins TRBV6-2 or TRBV6-3 to TRBJ2-1; 12 nucleotides match TRBD2. In germline, CDR1 is MNHEY, CDR2 SVGEGT. The CDR3 totals 16 residues. The V gene end was trimmed by 2 bases and the J gene end by 7 bases; junction bases not matched to a gene: 6. The DNA of the CDR3 is TGTGCCAGCAGTTACCCATGGACTAGCGGGATGAATGAGCAGTTCTTC. This sequence encodes CASSYPWTSGMNEQFF.